These 7 T cell receptor beta chains came from one sample sequenced in a study of identical twins. TCRdb redid the calling of the 5' RACE reads with MiXCR, one entry per CDR3 protein. The top ten hold less than 15% of the sample, which has roughly 220,000 distinct CDR3 sequences, 5.5% to 7.5% seen once. This same sample was also taken into another study, of T cells expressing NK-cell markers.

Sequenced input: CD8+ T cells sorted from blood. The receptors here all came from a woman aged 18-35 years in good health.

This clonotype was seen more than once but under ten times. The V and J genes are TRBV7-2 and TRBJ2-7, with a tentative D call TRBD2 (6 bases). Germline CDR1 and CDR2: SGHTA and FQGNSA. V dropped 1 base and J dropped 4 bases, with 11 bases sitting between them. CDR3 size: 14 residues. The CDR3 here is CASSLEPSAYEQYF. DNA of the CDR3: TGTGCCAGCAGCTTAGAACCTAGCGCGTACGAGCAGTACTTC.

The chain uses TRBV7-3 and TRBJ1-1, with D uncertain. V shed 2 bases and J shed 6 bases, with 16 bases lying between them. CDR1 is SGHTA, CDR2 FQGTGA, per germline. The CDR3 extends over 15 amino acids. The CDR3 reads CASSLYDGPGAEAFF. The CDR3, as DNA: TGTGCCAGCAGCTTATATGACGGGCCTGGCGCTGAAGCTTTCTTT.

This clonotype has only a few counts. The J gene is TRBJ1-4, the V gene TRBV5-6, with D unresolved. Trimming shortened V by 2 bases and J by 8 bases, and 10 bases separated the two germline ends. This CDR3 has 13 residues. Germline-derived CDR1 and CDR2 are SGHDT and YYEEEE. The CDR3 loop is CASSLLLEEKLFF. Here the CDR3 DNA reads TGTGCCAGCAGCTTACTCTTAGAGGAAAAACTGTTTTTT.

This clonotype was picked up a small number of times. The V gene is TRBV7-8, the J gene TRBJ2-6, with a weak D call TRBD1 (6 bases). V shed 2 bases and J shed 4 bases, with 9 bases lying between them. The CDR3 is 15 amino acids. In germline, CDR1 is SGHVS, CDR2 FQNEAQ. CDR3 in amino acids: CASSLSQGGANVLTF. CDR3 coding DNA: TGTGCCAGCAGCTTATCCCAGGGGGGGGCCAACGTCCTGACTTTC.

There are many counts of this clonotype. The rearrangement links TRBV7-9 to TRBJ2-2, with D unresolved. Germline CDR1 reads SEHNR; CDR2 reads FQNEAQ (reference sequence). Trimming pared 6 bases from V and 6 bases from J, leaving 14 bases between. This CDR3 has 14 amino acids. This CDR3 is CASRDGNYAGELFF. The CDR3 DNA is TGTGCCAGCAGGGATGGAAACTACGCCGGGGAGCTGTTTTTT.

The table lists this clonotype with many counts. CDR3 region: CASSQGPGNEQFF. The CDR3, as DNA: TGTGCCAGCAGTCAGGGTCCCGGGAATGAGCAGTTCTTC. V gene TRBV2 combines with J gene TRBJ2-1, with TRBD1 as a possible D gene (5 bases). Trimming took 5 bases from V and 7 from J, leaving 12 bases between them. This CDR3 region has 13 residues. The germline V gene encodes CDR1 SNHLY and CDR2 FYNNEI. The whole variable domain, filled in from reference TRBV2 and TRBJ2-1, reads EPEVTQTPSHQVTQMGQEVILRCVPISNHLYFYWYRQILGQKVEFLVSFYNNEISEKSEIFDDQFSVERPDGSNFTLKIRSTKLEDSAMYFCASSQGPGNEQFFGPGTRLTVL.

The sample holds a few counts of this clonotype. The rearrangement links TRBV14 to TRBJ1-2; 9 positions agree with TRBD1. Trimming removed 1 base from V and 6 bases from J; junction bases left unmatched: 12. This CDR3 contains 17 residues. Germline V gene lookup returns CDR1 SGHDN and CDR2 FVKESK. CDR3 DNA sequence: TGTGCCAGCAGCCAAGGGGCCGGGACAGGGTTCGTGGATGGCTACACCTTC. It specifies CASSQGAGTGFVDGYTF.